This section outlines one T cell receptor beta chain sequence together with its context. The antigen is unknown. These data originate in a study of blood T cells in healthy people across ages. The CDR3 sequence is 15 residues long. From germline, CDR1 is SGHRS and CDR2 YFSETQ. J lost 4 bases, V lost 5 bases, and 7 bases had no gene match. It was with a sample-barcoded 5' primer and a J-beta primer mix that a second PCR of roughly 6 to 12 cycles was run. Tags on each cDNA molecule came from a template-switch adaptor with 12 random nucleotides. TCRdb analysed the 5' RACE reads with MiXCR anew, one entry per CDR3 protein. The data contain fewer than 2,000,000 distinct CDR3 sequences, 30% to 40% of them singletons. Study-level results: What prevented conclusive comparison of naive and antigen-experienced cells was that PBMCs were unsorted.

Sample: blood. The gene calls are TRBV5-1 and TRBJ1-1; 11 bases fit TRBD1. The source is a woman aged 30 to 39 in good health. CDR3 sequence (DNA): TGCGCCAGCAGAATAGACGGGACAGGGGGCACTGAAGCTTTCTTT. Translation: CASRIDGTGGTEAFF. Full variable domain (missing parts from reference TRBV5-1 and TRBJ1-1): KAGVTQTPRYLIKTRGQQVTLSCSPISGHRSVSWYQQTPGQGLQFLFEYFSETQRNKGNFPGRFSGRQFSNSRSEMNVSTLELGDSALYLCASRIDGTGGTEAFFGQGTRLTVV.